A selection of T cell receptor beta chains follows, all from one sample in a study of T-cell memory formation after mild COVID-19. TCRdb redid the calling of the 5' RACE reads with MiXCR, one entry per CDR3 protein. The repertoire consists of approximately 60,000 distinct CDR3 sequences, with 9.3% occurring once and the leading ten covering 1.1%. Sequencing was performed on PBMCs or a T cell subset sorted from them (not recorded which). The receptors originated from a man aged 18 to 35 who had mild COVID-19 (a few samples of this study predate the infection). Cell type and time point are not known. CDR3s include the opening cysteine and the closing phenylalanine or tryptophan. Fields, in order: CDR3 length, V gene, clone size, J gene, D gene, CDR3 protein, CDR3 DNA. D genes are given only for firm matches. Clone sizes are given selectively: once, few, many, or a class where the clone is expanded.

15	TRBV4-3	.	TRBJ1-2	.	CASSQGHKGDYGYTF	TGCGCCAGCAGCCAAGGTCACAAGGGGGACTATGGCTACACCTTC
11	TRBV5-1	.	TRBJ2-7	.	CASSGDYEQYF	TGCGCCAGCAGCGGTGACTACGAGCAGTACTTC
14	TRBV5-8	.	TRBJ2-2	.	CADRDRGGTGELFF	TGTGCCGACCGGGACCGAGGGGGGACCGGGGAGCTGTTTTTT
13	TRBV18	few	TRBJ2-1	.	CASSPSGELEQFF	TGTGCCAGCTCCCCCAGTGGCGAGCTTGAGCAGTTCTTC
13	TRBV20-1	few	TRBJ1-4	.	CSASGSLSEKLFF	TGCAGTGCCTCCGGGAGCTTAAGCGAAAAACTGTTTTTT
14	TRBV20-1	.	TRBJ2-3	TRBD2	CSARTSVGTDTQYF	TGCAGTGCCCGAACTAGCGTGGGCACAGATACGCAGTATTTT
13	TRBV6-2/TRBV6-3	few	TRBJ2-5	.	CASHRDTQETQYF	TGTGCTTCACATCGGGACACCCAAGAGACCCAGTACTTC
15	TRBV5-1	many	TRBJ2-3	.	CASTVGGASTDTQYF	TGCGCCAGCACCGTCGGCGGGGCTAGCACAGATACGCAGTATTTT
14	TRBV4-2	many	TRBJ1-1	.	CASSQDSTATEAFF	TGTGCCAGCAGCCAAGATTCTACTGCTACTGAAGCTTTCTTT
15	TRBV4-2	few	TRBJ2-2	.	CASSLNGANTGELFF	TGTGCCAGCAGCCTGAACGGGGCAAACACCGGGGAGCTGTTTTTT
13	TRBV12-3/TRBV12-4	few	TRBJ2-2	.	CASSFRVTGELFF	TGTGCCAGCAGTTTTCGGGTCACCGGGGAGCTGTTTTTT
16	TRBV7-6	many	TRBJ2-2	.	CASSPGSGTNTGELFF	TGTGCCAGCAGCCCAGGGTCGGGGACGAACACCGGGGAGCTGTTTTTT
15	TRBV15	.	TRBJ2-5	.	CATSRDPKAQETQYF	TGTGCCACCAGCAGAGATCCGAAGGCCCAAGAGACCCAGTACTTC
16	TRBV5-1	.	TRBJ1-6	.	CASSPSPTGGNSPLHF	TGCGCCAGCAGCCCCTCCCCGACAGGCGGAAATTCACCCCTCCACTTT
15	TRBV7-9	.	TRBJ1-6	.	CASSLGRGDNSPLHF	TGTGCCAGCAGCTTAGGGAGGGGGGATAATTCACCCCTCCACTTT
14	TRBV7-2	few	TRBJ1-3	.	CASSLGISGNTIYF	TGTGCCAGCAGCTTAGGGATCTCTGGAAACACCATATATTTT
10	TRBV29-1	.	TRBJ1-2	.	CSVDVSGAAF	TGCAGCGTTGATGTCTCCGGGGCCGCATTC
12	TRBV11-2	.	TRBJ2-7	.	CASSFPQAPQYF	TGTGCCAGCAGCTTCCCACAGGCCCCCCAGTACTTC
14	TRBV2	.	TRBJ2-7	TRBD1	CASNPQGSGYEQYF	TGTGCCAGCAACCCACAGGGGTCGGGCTACGAGCAGTACTTC
16	TRBV7-2	.	TRBJ2-3	TRBD2	CASSSRTSLNTDTQYF	TGTGCCAGCAGCTCCCGGACTAGCCTAAACACAGATACGCAGTATTTT
13	TRBV12-3/TRBV12-4	few	TRBJ1-5	.	CASRRTGGQPQHF	TGTGCCAGCCGACGAACAGGCGGTCAGCCCCAGCATTTT
14	TRBV3-1	.	TRBJ2-2	.	CASSQDRSTGELFF	TGTGCCAGCAGCCAAGACAGGTCCACCGGGGAGCTGTTTTTT
14	TRBV15	.	TRBJ1-3	.	CATSSGGVGNTIYF	TGTGCCACCAGCAGTGGGGGCGTGGGAAACACCATATATTTT
12	TRBV5-6	few	TRBJ2-5	.	CASSLSRETQYF	TGTGCCAGCAGCTTATCGAGAGAGACCCAGTACTTC
13	TRBV14	.	TRBJ1-2	.	CASSPDISYGYTF	TGTGCCAGCAGCCCCGACATTTCCTATGGCTACACCTTC
15	TRBV7-3	.	TRBJ2-1	.	CASSSNPTGNNEQFF	TGTGCCAGCAGCTCCAACCCCACAGGGAACAATGAGCAGTTCTTC
13	TRBV3-1	.	TRBJ2-3	TRBD1	CASSNTGVDTQYF	TGTGCCAGCAGCAACACAGGGGTAGATACGCAGTATTTT
16	TRBV24-1	.	TRBJ2-5	TRBD1	CATSDPTGDREETQYF	TGTGCCACCAGTGATCCTACAGGGGATAGGGAAGAGACCCAGTACTTC
15	TRBV5-1	few	TRBJ2-5	TRBD2	CASSLVPAGKETQYF	TGCGCCAGCAGCTTGGTCCCAGCGGGGAAAGAGACCCAGTACTTC
14	TRBV5-1	few	TRBJ2-3	TRBD2	CASSGGLVLDTQYF	TGCGCCAGCAGCGGGGGACTAGTATTAGATACGCAGTATTTT
13	TRBV7-3	many	TRBJ2-1	.	CASSPPPYNEQFF	TGTGCCAGCAGCCCCCCCCCTTACAATGAGCAGTTCTTC
14	TRBV12-5	few	TRBJ2-5	.	CASGLGLYRETQYF	TGTGCTAGTGGTCTGGGACTTTACAGAGAGACCCAGTACTTC
15	TRBV19	few	TRBJ2-1	TRBD2	CASKLSGGIDNEQFF	TGTGCCTCTAAACTTAGCGGGGGGATCGACAATGAGCAGTTCTTC
13	TRBV4-2	.	TRBJ1-2	.	CASSQDAQGGYTF	TGTGCCAGCAGCCAAGATGCCCAGGGGGGCTACACCTTC
16	TRBV20-1	few	TRBJ2-1	.	CSARDYARDIGNEQFF	TGCAGTGCTAGAGATTATGCTCGGGACATAGGCAATGAGCAGTTCTTC
12	TRBV7-2	.	TRBJ1-6	.	CASSLEPSPLHF	TGTGCCAGCAGCTTAGAACCCTCACCCCTCCACTTT
11	TRBV30	.	TRBJ2-7	TRBD1	CAWGTGYEQYF	TGTGCCTGGGGGACAGGCTACGAGCAGTACTTC
13	TRBV4-3	many	TRBJ2-7	.	CASSQDWTYEQYF	TGCGCCAGCAGCCAAGATTGGACCTACGAGCAGTACTTC
14	TRBV9	.	TRBJ1-4	.	CASSVQGGNEKLFF	TGTGCCAGCAGCGTCCAAGGGGGGAATGAAAAACTGTTTTTT
16	TRBV5-5	.	TRBJ2-1	TRBD2	CASSLSGGGSYNEQFF	TGTGCCAGCAGCTTGTCAGGCGGGGGGTCCTACAATGAGCAGTTCTTC
15	TRBV4-2	few	TRBJ2-5	.	CASSQDPSGDETQYF	TGTGCCAGCAGCCAAGATCCATCGGGGGACGAGACCCAGTACTTC
15	TRBV12-3/TRBV12-4	many	TRBJ2-1	.	CASNHRRVSYNEQFF	TGTGCCAGCAACCATAGGCGAGTATCCTACAATGAGCAGTTCTTC
14	TRBV12-3/TRBV12-4	.	TRBJ1-5	TRBD1	CASRAGTGHQPQHF	TGTGCCAGCAGAGCCGGGACAGGGCATCAGCCCCAGCATTTT
16	TRBV12-3/TRBV12-4	few	TRBJ2-5	TRBD2	CASSLTSGGLQETQYF	TGTGCCAGCAGTTTAACTAGCGGGGGGCTCCAAGAGACCCAGTACTTC
13	TRBV4-2	.	TRBJ1-2	TRBD1	CASSLDRDYGYTF	TGTGCCAGCAGCCTGGACAGGGACTATGGCTACACCTTC
16	TRBV5-1	.	TRBJ1-1	.	CASSLEARPLNTEAFF	TGCGCCAGCAGCTTGGAGGCACGACCTCTCAACACTGAAGCTTTCTTT
11	TRBV5-1	few	TRBJ2-7	.	CASSLPIPGHF	TGCGCCAGCAGCTTACCAATTCCGGGGCACTTC
12	TRBV5-4	.	TRBJ1-1	TRBD1	CASSLNRDRAFF	TGTGCCAGCAGCTTGAACCGGGACAGGGCTTTCTTT
15	TRBV4-1	.	TRBJ2-3	.	CASSQDGRSVDTQYF	TGCGCCAGCAGCCAAGATGGGCGGTCCGTAGATACGCAGTATTTT
11	TRBV7-7	few	TRBJ2-2	.	CASGGAAELFF	TGTGCTAGCGGAGGGGCGGCGGAGCTGTTTTTT
14	TRBV7-2	few	TRBJ1-4	.	CASSQRATNEKLFF	TGTGCCAGCAGCCAAAGGGCTACTAATGAAAAACTGTTTTTT
13	TRBV5-5	few	TRBJ1-2	.	CASSLRSGSGYTF	TGTGCCAGCAGCTTAAGGTCTGGGAGTGGCTACACCTTC
13	TRBV28	few	TRBJ2-5	.	CASSLGAEETQYF	TGTGCCAGCAGTTTAGGTGCAGAAGAGACCCAGTACTTC
11	TRBV5-4	few	TRBJ1-2	.	CASSATGYYTF	TGTGCCAGCAGCGCCACAGGGTACTACACCTTC
14	TRBV5-1	many	TRBJ2-3	.	CASLRDTHTDTQYF	TGCGCCAGCCTGAGGGACACACACACAGATACGCAGTATTTT